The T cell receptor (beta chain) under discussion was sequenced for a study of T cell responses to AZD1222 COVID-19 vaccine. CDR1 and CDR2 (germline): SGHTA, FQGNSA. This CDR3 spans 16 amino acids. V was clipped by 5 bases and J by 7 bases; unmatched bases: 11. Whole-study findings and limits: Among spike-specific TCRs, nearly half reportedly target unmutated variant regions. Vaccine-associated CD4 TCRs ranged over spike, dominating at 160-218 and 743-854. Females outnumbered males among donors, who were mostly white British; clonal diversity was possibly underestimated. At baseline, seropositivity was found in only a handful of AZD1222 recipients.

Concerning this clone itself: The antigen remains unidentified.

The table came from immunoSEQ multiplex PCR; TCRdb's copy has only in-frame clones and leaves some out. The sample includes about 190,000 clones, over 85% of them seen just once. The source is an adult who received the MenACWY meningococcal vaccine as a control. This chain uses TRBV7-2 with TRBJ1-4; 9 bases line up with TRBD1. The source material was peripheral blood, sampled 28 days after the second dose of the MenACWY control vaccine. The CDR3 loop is CASSPGGTGGFEKLFF. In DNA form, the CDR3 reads TGTGCCAGCAGCCCCGGGGGCACAGGGGGCTTTGAAAAACTGTTTTTT.